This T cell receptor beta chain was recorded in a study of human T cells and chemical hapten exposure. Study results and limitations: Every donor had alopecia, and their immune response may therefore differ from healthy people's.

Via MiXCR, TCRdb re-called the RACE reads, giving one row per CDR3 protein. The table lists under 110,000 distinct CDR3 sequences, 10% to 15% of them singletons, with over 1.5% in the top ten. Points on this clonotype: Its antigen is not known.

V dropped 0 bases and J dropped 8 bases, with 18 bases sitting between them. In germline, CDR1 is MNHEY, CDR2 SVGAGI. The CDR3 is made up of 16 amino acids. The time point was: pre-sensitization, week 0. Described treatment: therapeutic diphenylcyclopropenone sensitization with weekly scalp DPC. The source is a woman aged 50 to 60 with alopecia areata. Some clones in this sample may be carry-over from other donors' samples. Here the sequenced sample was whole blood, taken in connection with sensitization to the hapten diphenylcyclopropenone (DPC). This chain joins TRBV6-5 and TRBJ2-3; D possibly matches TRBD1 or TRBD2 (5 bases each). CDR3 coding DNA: TGTGCCAGCAGTTACTCGGGGGTAGGGGCAGTAGGTACGCAGTATTTT. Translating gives CASSYSGVGAVGTQYF.